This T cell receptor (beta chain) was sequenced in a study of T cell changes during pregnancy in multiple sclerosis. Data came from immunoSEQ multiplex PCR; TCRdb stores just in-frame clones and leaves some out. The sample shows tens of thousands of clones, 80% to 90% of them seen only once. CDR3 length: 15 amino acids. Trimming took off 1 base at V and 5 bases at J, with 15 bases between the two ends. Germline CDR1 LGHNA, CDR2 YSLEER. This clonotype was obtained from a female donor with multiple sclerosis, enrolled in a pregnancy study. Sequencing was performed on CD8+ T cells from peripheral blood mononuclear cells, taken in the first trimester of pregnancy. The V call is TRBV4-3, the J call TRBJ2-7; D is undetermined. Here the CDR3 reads CASSQGHSNQDEQYF. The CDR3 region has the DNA TGCGCCAGCAGCCAAGGACACAGCAACCAGGACGAGCAGTACTTC.